These 25 T cell receptor beta chains were sequenced from one sample in a study of CD8+CD57+ T cells in acquired aplastic anemia. Genomic DNA was employed as the template in profiling TCR beta VDJ and CDR3. TCRdb fed the reads into MiXCR, producing one record per CDR3 protein. The table shows some 200,000 distinct CDR3 sequences, with 34% occurring only once. Material: sorted CD4+, CD8+, or CD8+CD57+ T cells (not recorded which) from PBMCs. The receptor source for this set is a human donor in good health, serving as a control.

This clonotype was found many times. The chain employs TRBV19 and TRBJ1-1; tentative D call: TRBD1 (5 bases). CDR1 LNHDA and CDR2 SQIVND come from the germline V gene (reference sequence). The CDR3 has 15 amino acids. V was cut by 6 bases and J by 1 base, with 15 bases left in between. CDR3 sequence reads: CASSTEGRTNTEAFF. The CDR3 nucleotides are TGTGCCAGTAGCACCGAGGGACGGACGAACACTGAAGCTTTCTTT.

This clonotype was found a few times. V gene TRBV5-1 combines with J gene TRBJ1-3, with TRBD1 as a possible D gene (5 bases). V lost 0 bases, J lost 0 bases, and 10 bases lay in between. CDR1 and CDR2 from the germline V gene are SGHRS and YFSETQ. The CDR3 extends over 16 amino acids. The CDR3 is CASSLAGSHSGNTIYF. The CDR3 DNA reads TGCGCCAGCAGCTTGGCAGGGTCCCACTCTGGAAACACCATATATTTT.

The chain recombines TRBV7-6 with TRBJ1-3, with D possibly being TRBD1 (5 bases). Per the germline V gene, CDR1 is SGHVS and CDR2 is FNYEAQ. With 5 bases removed from V and 0 bases from J, the gap between germline ends came to 17 bases. CDR3 size: 17 residues. The CDR3 region is CASSRPRRDVSGNTIYF. The CDR3 coding sequence is TGTGCCAGCAGCCGACCCAGGCGGGACGTCTCTGGAAACACCATATATTTT.

The count of this clonotype is one. The chain uses TRBV4-1 and TRBJ2-7; TRBD1 might be the D (7 bases). Germline V lookup: CDR1 MGHRA, CDR2 YSYEKL. This CDR3 is built from 13 residues. Trimming left V 6 bases short and J 4 bases short, with 13 bases between. This chain's CDR3 is CASRGAGGYEQYF. The CDR3 DNA is TGCGCCAGCAGAGGGGCAGGGGGGTACGAGCAGTACTTC.

This clonotype appeared many times. This sequence joins TRBV2 and TRBJ2-1, with D uncertain. CDR1 and CDR2 (germline): SNHLY, FYNNEI. Trimming took off 11 bases at V and 8 bases at J, with 13 bases between the two ends. This CDR3 contains 11 residues. The CDR3 DNA follows: TGTGCCGGCAAGATCCGCGATGAGCAGTTCTTC. Residues: CAGKIRDEQFF.

This clonotype was counted ten times or more. The rearrangement links TRBV19 to TRBJ2-7; a weak D match, TRBD2 (7 bases). The CDR3 runs to 15 residues. The germline V and J ends were trimmed by 5 bases and 0 bases, with 14 bases remaining between them. Germline CDR1 reads LNHDA; CDR2 reads SQIVND (reference sequence). For the CDR3, the DNA is TGTGCCAGTAGTTCTCGGGGGGCGTTCTCCTACGAGCAGTACTTC. It specifies CASSSRGAFSYEQYF.

The genes are TRBV7-6 and TRBJ1-1, with D perhaps TRBD1 (5 bases). Between the trimmed V and J ends, which lost 5 bases and 3 bases, there was a span of 16 bases. Germline V lookup: CDR1 SGHVS, CDR2 FNYEAQ. The CDR3 totals 15 residues. CDR3 sequence (DNA): TGTGCCAGCAGCCCCGGGGGTAGCGGGGACACTGAAGCTTTCTTT. Encoded protein: CASSPGGSGDTEAFF.

This clonotype was found a few times. The chain is built from TRBV2 and TRBJ1-6; perhaps TRBD1 as D (5 bases). The CDR3 is 14 amino acids. Germline CDR1 and CDR2: SNHLY and FYNNEI. V dropped 8 bases and J dropped 9 bases, with 17 bases sitting between them. The CDR3 loop reads CASEGAGTGSPLHF. The CDR3 coding sequence is TGTGCCAGCGAGGGAGCAGGGACCGGTTCACCCCTCCACTTT.

This clonotype was seen ten or more times. The genes are TRBV2 and TRBJ2-7; 8 nucleotides line up with TRBD2. Germline V CDR1 and CDR2: SNHLY, FYNNEI. This CDR3 is 15 amino acids long. The J segment lost 2 bases and the V segment lost 1 base, leaving 4 bases of the junction unmatched. CDR3 coding DNA: TGTGCCAGCAGTGAAGTAGCGGGGCCAACCTACGAGCAGTACTTC. Residues: CASSEVAGPTYEQYF.

This clonotype was counted ten times or more. The chain uses TRBV19 and TRBJ1-2; D is undetermined. Germline CDR1 LNHDA, CDR2 SQIVND (reference sequence). V was cut by 2 bases and J by 8 bases, with 9 bases left in between. The CDR3 is 12 amino acids. CDR3 coding DNA: TGTGCCAGTAGTATAACGGATGGCGGCTACACCTTC. Its translation is CASSITDGGYTF.

This clonotype was seen many times. J is TRBJ1-2 and V is TRBV19, with unresolved D. The germline gives CDR1 LNHDA, CDR2 SQIVND (reference sequence). V shed 1 base and J shed 3 bases, with 9 bases lying between them. This CDR3 has 14 residues. CDR3 DNA sequence: TGTGCCAGTAGTATAGTTGTCGCAGACTATGGCTACACCTTC. This codes for CASSIVVADYGYTF.

The rearrangement links TRBV11-1 to TRBJ1-1, with 7 bases matching TRBD1. CDR1 and CDR2 from the germline V gene are SGHAT and FQDESV (reference sequence). The V gene end was trimmed by 3 bases and the J gene end by 1 base; junction bases not matched to a gene: 5. CDR3 length: 15 amino acids. This CDR3 is CASSFDWTGNTEAFF. For the CDR3, the DNA is TGTGCCAGCAGCTTCGATTGGACAGGGAACACTGAAGCTTTCTTT.

This chain connects TRBV20-1 to TRBJ1-1; TRBD1 agrees at 9 bases. This CDR3 is 15 amino acids long. Germline values: CDR1 DFQATT, CDR2 SNEGSKA (reference sequence). V dropped 2 bases and J dropped 1; count of bases not matched to a gene: 5. CDR3 region: CSARKTGGANTEAFF. For the CDR3, the DNA is TGCAGTGCTAGAAAGACAGGGGGGGCGAACACTGAAGCTTTCTTT.

In its sample, this clonotype was seen many times. The V gene is TRBV24-1, the J gene TRBJ2-1; 8 nucleotides align to TRBD1. The CDR3 loop spans 14 amino acids. Losses at the gene ends were 0 bases for V and 10 bases for J; bases not matched to a gene: 4. The V gene's germline CDR1 is KGHDR and CDR2 SFDVKD. The CDR3 DNA reads as TGTGCCACCAGTGATTTGGCAGGGGGCTTGGAGCAGTTCTTC. It codes for CATSDLAGGLEQFF.

In its sample, this clonotype was seen many times. The V call is TRBV20-1, the J call TRBJ1-2; 9 positions match TRBD1. CDR1 and CDR2 from the germline V gene are DFQATT and SNEGSKA (reference sequence). The length of the CDR3 is 15 residues. J was trimmed by 4 bases and V by 1 base; bases with no gene match: 7. The CDR3 coding sequence is TGCAGTGCTAGAGCTCAGCCGGGACAGGGCTATGGCTACACCTTC. As protein: CSARAQPGQGYGYTF.

V is TRBV24-1 and J is TRBJ2-1; D not resolved. In germline, CDR1 is KGHDR, CDR2 SFDVKD. The length of the CDR3 is 14 residues. Trimming cost V 5 bases and J 3 bases, with 10 bases left between them. This CDR3 reads CATSGTDFYNEQFF. The CDR3 DNA follows: TGTGCCACCAGTGGGACCGATTTCTACAATGAGCAGTTCTTC.

CDR3 sequence: CSLGTALEQFF. CDR3 in DNA: TGCAGCCTCGGGACGGCGCTAGAGCAGTTCTTC. The V and J genes are TRBV29-1 and TRBJ2-1, with D possibly called TRBD1 or TRBD2 (5 bases each). Germline loops: CDR1 SQVTM, CDR2 ANQGSEA. This CDR3 comprises 11 residues. Trimming pared 8 bases from V and 10 bases from J, leaving 15 bases between.

This chain connects TRBV2 to TRBJ1-2; D unresolved. V lost 6 bases, J lost 2 bases, and 16 bases lay in between. Germline CDR1 SNHLY, CDR2 FYNNEI. The CDR3 is 15 amino acids. The CDR3, as DNA: TGTGCCAGCAGCCAAGATCTGGAAGTGAACTATGGCTACACCTTC. As protein: CASSQDLEVNYGYTF.

There are many counts of this clonotype. The genes are TRBV2 and TRBJ1-1; the D gene is possibly TRBD1 (6 bases). Germline CDR1 and CDR2: SNHLY and FYNNEI. The CDR3 covers 15 residues. V shed 5 bases and J shed 5 bases, with 18 bases lying between them. The CDR3 DNA is TGTGCCAGCAGTCTTTGGGGGGGCGGAGGGACTGAAGCTTTCTTT. This gives the protein CASSLWGGGGTEAFF.

Comment on this clonotype: A clone one base away is much larger, so this may be a read error. The chain combines TRBV9 with TRBJ1-1; TRBD1 aligns across 8 bases. Germline values: CDR1 SGDLS, CDR2 YYNGEE. The CDR3 is made up of 14 amino acids. CDR3 residues: CASGVGQGNTEAFF. CDR3 coding DNA: TGTGCCAGCGGCGTCGGACAGGGTAACACTGAAGCTTTCTTT.

J is TRBJ1-2 and V is TRBV10-1, with 8 bases that match TRBD1. V lost 10 bases and J lost 2; bases outside the gene matches: 6. The CDR3 contains 13 residues. Germline V gene lookup returns CDR1 WNHNN and CDR2 SYGVQD (reference sequence). The CDR3, as DNA: TGCGCCACCTCTGACAGGGGAAACTATGGCTACACCTTC. Translation gives CATSDRGNYGYTF.

This clonotype was seen many times. This sequence joins TRBV7-3 and TRBJ2-3; D is unclear. The CDR3 has 14 amino acids. Trimming removed 3 bases from V and 1 base from J, with 8 bases in between. Germline V gives CDR1 SGHTA, CDR2 FQGTGA. The chain's CDR3 is CASSFLGGTDTQYF. CDR3 bases: TGTGCCAGCAGCTTCCTAGGCGGCACAGATACGCAGTATTTT.

This clonotype showed up many times. The chain joins TRBV7-9 to TRBJ1-1, with D possibly being TRBD1 (6 bases). Trimming stripped 11 bases from V and 1 base from J, with 14 bases between. This CDR3 contains 13 residues. CDR1 and CDR2 from the germline V gene are SEHNR and FQNEAQ (reference sequence). The CDR3 is CAGSGQTNTEAFF. CDR3 coding DNA: TGTGCCGGGTCAGGACAGACGAACACTGAAGCTTTCTTT.

There are many counts of this clonotype. V and J are TRBV19 and TRBJ1-6, with D unclear. The CDR3 consists of 13 residues. Germline assignment: CDR1 LNHDA and CDR2 SQIVND (reference sequence). V was trimmed by 1 base and J by 10 bases, leaving 8 bases between them. The CDR3 region is CASSIAAGSPLHF. CDR3 nucleotide sequence: TGTGCCAGTAGTATAGCAGCGGGATCACCCCTCCACTTT. The whole variable domain, filled in from reference TRBV19 and TRBJ1-6, reads DGGITQSPKYLFRKEGQNVTLSCEQNLNHDAMYWYRQDPGQGLRLIYYSQIVNDFQKGDIAEGYSVSREKKESFPLTVTSAQKNPTAFYLCASSIAAGSPLHFGNGTRLTVT.

To note about this clonotype: This may be a read error, as it is one base from a much larger clone. The J gene is TRBJ2-1, the V gene TRBV14, with no clear D. Germline V gene lookup returns CDR1 SGHDN and CDR2 FVKESK. The CDR3 extends over 15 amino acids. Trimming left V 6 bases short and J 3 bases short, with 15 bases between. Here the CDR3 DNA reads TGTGCCAGCAGTCCCGTGGAGAGCTTCTACAATGAGCAGTTCTTC. This translates into CASSPVESFYNEQFF.